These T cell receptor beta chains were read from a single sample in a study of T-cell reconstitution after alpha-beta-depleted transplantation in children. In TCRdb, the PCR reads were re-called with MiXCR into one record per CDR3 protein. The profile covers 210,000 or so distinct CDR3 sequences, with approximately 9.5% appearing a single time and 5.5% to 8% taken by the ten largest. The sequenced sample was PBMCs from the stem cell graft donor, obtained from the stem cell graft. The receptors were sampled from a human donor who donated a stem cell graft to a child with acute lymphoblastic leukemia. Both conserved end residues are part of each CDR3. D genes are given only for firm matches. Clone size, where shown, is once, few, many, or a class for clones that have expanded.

CDR3: CASRADTDIAGELFF; DNA: TGCGCCAGCAGAGCGGACACTGATATTGCCGGGGAGCTGTTTTTT; D: .; J: TRBJ2-2; length: 15; V: TRBV5-1; size: .
CDR3: CASSYSGGWLDTQYF; DNA: TGCGCCAGCAGCTACAGCGGGGGATGGCTCGATACGCAGTATTTT; D: TRBD2; J: TRBJ2-3; length: 15; V: TRBV5-1; size: .
CDR3: CAWASTEWLGGYTF; DNA: TGTGCCTGGGCATCTACGGAGTGGCTTGGTGGCTACACCTTC; D: .; J: TRBJ1-2; length: 14; V: TRBV30; size: .
CDR3: CASSWTVDSGNTIYF; DNA: TGTGCCAGCAGTTGGACGGTGGACTCTGGAAACACCATATATTTT; D: .; J: TRBJ1-3; length: 15; V: TRBV12-3/TRBV12-4; size: few
CDR3: CASSSDFVYEQYF; DNA: TGCGCCAGCAGCTCGGACTTCGTCTACGAGCAGTACTTC; D: .; J: TRBJ2-7; length: 13; V: TRBV5-1; size: many
CDR3: CASSLKAEGEQYF; DNA: TGTGCCAGCAGTTTGAAGGCCGAGGGGGAGCAGTACTTC; D: .; J: TRBJ2-7; length: 13; V: TRBV27; size: .
CDR3: CASSLGGTGNYNEQFF; DNA: TGCGCCAGCAGCCTTGGAGGGACAGGGAATTACAATGAGCAGTTCTTC; D: TRBD1; J: TRBJ2-1; length: 16; V: TRBV5-1; size: many
CDR3: CASSPRGLAYEQYF; DNA: TGTGCCAGCAGCCCCCGGGGCTTAGCCTACGAGCAGTACTTC; D: .; J: TRBJ2-7; length: 14; V: TRBV3-1; size: .
CDR3: CSVGGLRRDEQFF; DNA: TGCAGCGTTGGCGGACTAAGGAGGGATGAGCAGTTCTTC; D: .; J: TRBJ2-1; length: 13; V: TRBV29-1; size: once
CDR3: CATGEQANEQFF; DNA: TGTGCCACCGGGGAACAGGCGAATGAGCAGTTCTTC; D: .; J: TRBJ2-1; length: 12; V: TRBV24-1; size: many
CDR3: CASRGPGSYSPLHF; DNA: TGTGCCAGCAGGGGACCGGGATCCTATTCACCCCTCCACTTT; D: .; J: TRBJ1-6; length: 14; V: TRBV12-3/TRBV12-4; size: many
CDR3: CASSGLLSGGDQETQYF; DNA: TGCGCCAGCTCGGGACTACTTAGCGGGGGGGACCAAGAGACCCAGTACTTC; D: TRBD2; J: TRBJ2-5; length: 17; V: TRBV10-2; size: .
CDR3: CASSQPGPTKQYF; DNA: TGCGCCAGCAGCCAACCGGGACCCACAAAGCAGTACTTC; D: .; J: TRBJ2-7; length: 13; V: TRBV4-1; size: many
CDR3: CASSQSGTGNEQFF; DNA: TGTGCCAGCAGTCAATCCGGGACAGGGAATGAGCAGTTCTTC; D: TRBD1; J: TRBJ2-1; length: 14; V: TRBV6-1; size: many
CDR3: CASSFGVWYEQYF; DNA: TGTGCCAGCAGTTTTGGGGTCTGGTACGAGCAGTACTTC; D: .; J: TRBJ2-7; length: 13; V: TRBV12-3/TRBV12-4; size: .
CDR3: CASSVGTGTGANVLTF; DNA: TGTGCCAGCAGCGTCGGGACAGGGACTGGGGCCAACGTCCTGACTTTC; D: TRBD1; J: TRBJ2-6; length: 16; V: TRBV9; size: few
CDR3: CASSRDRGQAEQYF; DNA: TGCGCCAGCAGCAGGGACAGGGGGCAGGCCGAGCAGTACTTC; D: TRBD1; J: TRBJ2-7; length: 14; V: TRBV5-1; size: many
CDR3: CASSSGTGGNTIYF; DNA: TGCGCCAGCAGTTCCGGGACAGGAGGAAACACCATATATTTT; D: TRBD1; J: TRBJ1-3; length: 14; V: TRBV5-1; size: few
CDR3: CASSVEISLRGGGNEQFF; DNA: TGTGCCAGCAGCGTAGAGATAAGTTTGCGGGGGGGAGGCAATGAGCAGTTCTTC; D: TRBD2; J: TRBJ2-1; length: 18; V: TRBV9; size: many
CDR3: CSVEITEAEQYF; DNA: TGCAGCGTTGAGATCACGGAGGCCGAGCAGTACTTC; D: .; J: TRBJ2-7; length: 12; V: TRBV29-1; size: few
CDR3: CSARGDPNQPQHF; DNA: TGCAGTGCCAGGGGGGATCCAAATCAGCCCCAGCATTTT; D: TRBD1; J: TRBJ1-5; length: 13; V: TRBV20-1; size: few
CDR3: CASSQEVGQLTPDGNTIYF; DNA: TGTGCCAGCAGCCAAGAAGTGGGACAGCTAACCCCTGATGGAAACACCATATATTTT; D: TRBD1; J: TRBJ1-3; length: 19; V: TRBV4-2; size: few
CDR3: CASSYRGPNDQPQHF; DNA: TGTGCCAGCAGTTACCGGGGCCCTAATGATCAGCCCCAGCATTTT; D: .; J: TRBJ1-5; length: 15; V: TRBV6-2/TRBV6-3; size: .
CDR3: CSARPGTGVTEAFF; DNA: TGCAGTGCTAGACCCGGGACAGGGGTTACTGAAGCTTTCTTT; D: TRBD1; J: TRBJ1-1; length: 14; V: TRBV20-1; size: many
CDR3: CASSRRQGAVGTDTQYF; DNA: TGTGCCAGCAGCCGGCGTCAGGGGGCGGTGGGCACAGATACGCAGTATTTT; D: TRBD1; J: TRBJ2-3; length: 17; V: TRBV3-1; size: many
CDR3: CASSVVSGVGGELFF; DNA: TGTGCCAGCAGCGTAGTCTCCGGTGTCGGCGGGGAGCTGTTTTTT; D: .; J: TRBJ2-2; length: 15; V: TRBV9; size: many
CDR3: CASRDSTNEKLFF; DNA: TGCGCCAGCCGAGACAGCACTAATGAAAAACTGTTTTTT; D: .; J: TRBJ1-4; length: 13; V: TRBV5-1; size: few
CDR3: CSARAPGGNTEAFF; DNA: TGCAGTGCTAGAGCCCCAGGGGGGAACACTGAAGCTTTCTTT; D: TRBD1; J: TRBJ1-1; length: 14; V: TRBV20-1; size: few
CDR3: CSGGDRGSLAFF; DNA: TGCAGCGGGGGGGACAGGGGGTCGTTGGCTTTCTTT; D: TRBD1; J: TRBJ1-1; length: 12; V: TRBV29-1; size: many
CDR3: CSASSGPGNTIYF; DNA: TGCAGTGCTAGTTCCGGTCCAGGAAACACCATATATTTT; D: .; J: TRBJ1-3; length: 13; V: TRBV20-1; size: many
CDR3: CASSLDRARAEAFF; DNA: TGTGCCAGCAGTTTAGACCGGGCGCGAGCTGAAGCTTTCTTT; D: .; J: TRBJ1-1; length: 14; V: TRBV12-3/TRBV12-4; size: few
CDR3: CASSGNRDSFTSTDTQYF; DNA: TGTGCCAGCAGCGGTAACCGGGACAGTTTTACTAGCACAGATACGCAGTATTTT; D: TRBD1; J: TRBJ2-3; length: 18; V: TRBV11-1; size: .
CDR3: CACSSNRGRLYEQYF; DNA: TGCGCTTGCAGCTCTAACAGGGGGCGACTGTACGAGCAGTACTTC; D: TRBD1; J: TRBJ2-7; length: 15; V: TRBV5-1; size: .
CDR3: CASRIRTSGDTDTQYF; DNA: TGTGCCAGCAGAATTAGGACTAGCGGGGACACAGATACGCAGTATTTT; D: TRBD2; J: TRBJ2-3; length: 16; V: TRBV12-3/TRBV12-4; size: many
CDR3: CASSVVSGNGDTQYF; DNA: TGTGCCAGCAGCGTAGTATCAGGGAATGGAGATACGCAGTATTTT; D: .; J: TRBJ2-3; length: 15; V: TRBV9; size: few
CDR3: CASSWGFGSPLHF; DNA: TGTGCCAGCAGTTGGGGGTTCGGGTCACCCCTCCACTTT; D: .; J: TRBJ1-6; length: 13; V: TRBV12-3/TRBV12-4; size: .
CDR3: CASSTRLAGNTQYF; DNA: TGCGCCAGCAGCACAAGACTAGCGGGAAATACGCAGTATTTT; D: TRBD2; J: TRBJ2-3; length: 14; V: TRBV5-1; size: many
CDR3: CASSDFTRGAGPSPMNTEAFF; DNA: TGCGCCAGCAGCGATTTCACAAGGGGAGCGGGACCCTCCCCGATGAACACTGAAGCTTTCTTT; D: .; J: TRBJ1-1; length: 21; V: TRBV5-1; size: .
CDR3: CASSYSGRGSLWTEAFF; DNA: TGTGCCAGCAGTTACTCGGGTAGGGGATCTCTGTGGACTGAAGCTTTCTTT; D: .; J: TRBJ1-1; length: 17; V: TRBV6-5; size: .